This T cell receptor (beta chain) is from a study of T cells after yellow fever vaccination. General study findings and limits: A faster peak, day 5 versus 15, was reached by the weaker secondary response. Subsequent to the booster, the majority of primary-vaccination clones reappeared (about 97% CD4, 85% to 90% CD8). Contaminants from the bulk population, in the form of abundant clonotypes, could be found in FACS-sorted repertoires.

Production of TCR cDNA was by 5'RACE template switching, which also added a universal primer site and UMIs. TCRdb re-called the 5' RACE reads with MiXCR, one entry per CDR3 protein. The sample yields just under 600,000 distinct CDR3 sequences, about 13% seen once. CDR3 size: 15 residues. With V trimmed by 3 bases and J by 7 bases, 7 bases remained unmatched. A few counts support this clonotype. The target antigen is unknown. Source: PBMCs, taken on the day of the yellow fever booster vaccination. The TCR originated in a man younger than 45 who received the YFV17D yellow fever vaccine. V is TRBV12-3 or TRBV12-4 and J is TRBJ2-1, with 9 nucleotides matching TRBD2. This CDR3 reads CASSFLTSGVNEQFF. The CDR3, as DNA: TGTGCCAGCAGTTTCTTGACTAGCGGAGTAAATGAGCAGTTCTTC.